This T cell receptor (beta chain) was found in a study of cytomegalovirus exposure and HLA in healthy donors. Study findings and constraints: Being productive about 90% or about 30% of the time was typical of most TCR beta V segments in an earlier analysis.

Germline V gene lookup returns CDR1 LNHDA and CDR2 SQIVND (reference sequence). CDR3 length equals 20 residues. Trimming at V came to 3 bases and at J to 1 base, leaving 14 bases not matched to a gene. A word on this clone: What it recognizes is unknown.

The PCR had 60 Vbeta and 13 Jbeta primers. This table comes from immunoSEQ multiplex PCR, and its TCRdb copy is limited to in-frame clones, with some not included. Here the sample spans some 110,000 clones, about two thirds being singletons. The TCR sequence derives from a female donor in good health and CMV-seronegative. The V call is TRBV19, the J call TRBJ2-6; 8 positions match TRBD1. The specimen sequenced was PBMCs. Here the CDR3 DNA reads TGTGCCAGTAGTATCATCCGTAGGAGACAGGGGATATCTGGGGCCAACGTCCTGACTTTC. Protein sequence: CASSIIRRRQGISGANVLTF.